These T cell receptor beta chains were read from a single sample in a study of response to subunit inactivated influenza vaccine. TCRdb reprocessed the RT-PCR reads with MiXCR, giving one entry per CDR3 protein. The sample yields some 500,000 distinct CDR3 sequences, 10% to 15% seen once. This specimen consisted of PBMCs from blood, obtained 40 to 50 days after vaccination. These receptors all come from a man aged 50 or older who received an inactivated influenza vaccine. Both conserved end residues are part of each CDR3. A D gene is named only where the DNA matches it firmly. Clone size is shown for a subset of rows, as once, few, many or a class of expanded clone.

D	V	size	J	DNA	CDR3
TRBD2	TRBV7-2	few	TRBJ2-5	TGTGCCAGCAGCTTACCCACTAGCGGGACGGAGACCCAGTACTTC	CASSLPTSGTETQYF
-	TRBV11-2	few	TRBJ2-5	TGTGCCAGCAGCTCCTCCAGAGGGCTCGGAGAGACCCAGTACTTC	CASSSSRGLGETQYF
-	TRBV7-2	-	TRBJ1-3	TGTGCCAGCAGCTTAGATTGGGGATCTGGAAACACCATATATTTT	CASSLDWGSGNTIYF
-	TRBV7-6	-	TRBJ2-5	TGTGCCAGCAGCCCGGGACCCGAAGAGACCCAGTACTTC	CASSPGPEETQYF
-	TRBV4-1	few	TRBJ2-7	TGCGCCAGCAGCCGGATAGACAGTTACGAGCAGTACTTC	CASSRIDSYEQYF
-	TRBV4-3	few	TRBJ1-6	TGCGCCAGCAGCCAAGATACGGGACAAAATTCACCCCTCCACTTT	CASSQDTGQNSPLHF
TRBD2	TRBV12-3/TRBV12-4	few	TRBJ2-1	TGTGCCAGCAGTTTACGTGCACGCGGACTAGCGGGAGGCAATGAGCAGTTCTTC	CASSLRARGLAGGNEQFF
-	TRBV27	few	TRBJ1-5	TGTGCCAGCAGTTTATCGTACGGTCAGCCCCAGCATTTT	CASSLSYGQPQHF
-	TRBV28	-	TRBJ2-5	TGTGCCAGCAGAACCTCAGGTGGGAAACGGCAAGAGACCCAGTACTTC	CASRTSGGKRQETQYF
-	TRBV7-2	-	TRBJ2-6	TGTGCCAGCAGCTTAGGGGGGACGTCGAGGGCCAACGTCCTGACTTTC	CASSLGGTSRANVLTF
-	TRBV29-1	many	TRBJ2-1	TGCAGCGTTGAAGTCGGGAGCCGGCCGTCCAATGAGCAGTTCTTC	CSVEVGSRPSNEQFF
-	TRBV7-6	-	TRBJ2-7	TGTGCCAGCAGCTCAGCCCCCCGGGACATTTCCTACGAGCAGTACTTC	CASSSAPRDISYEQYF
-	TRBV7-2	-	TRBJ2-7	TGTGCCAGCAGCTACAGCGCAGTCCTCTCCTACGAGCAGTACTTC	CASSYSAVLSYEQYF
-	TRBV20-1	-	TRBJ1-1	TGCAGTGCTAAGGGTGTTTGGGGGGCTTTCTTT	CSAKGVWGAFF
-	TRBV24-1	-	TRBJ2-1	TGTGCCACCATAGGGGACAACTACAATGAGCAGTTCTTC	CATIGDNYNEQFF
TRBD1	TRBV11-3	-	TRBJ2-5	TGTGCCAGCAGCTCTACAGGGGCACGAGGAGAGACCCAGTACTTC	CASSSTGARGETQYF
-	TRBV6-2/TRBV6-3	many	TRBJ2-7	TGTGCCAGCAGCCACCCCGGGGAGCAGTACTTC	CASSHPGEQYF
TRBD2	TRBV20-1	many	TRBJ2-1	TGCAGTGCTAGGCCGGGGGGGACGCACAATGAGCAGTTCTTC	CSARPGGTHNEQFF
TRBD2	TRBV4-2	few	TRBJ2-1	TGTGCCAGCAGCCACGTGGGCGGTTCGGATAGCGGGAGGCCATACAATGAGCAGTTCTTC	CASSHVGGSDSGRPYNEQFF
-	TRBV5-6	few	TRBJ2-1	TGTGCCAGCAGCTTGGGGGGGAGCATCCACAATGAGCAGTTCTTC	CASSLGGSIHNEQFF
TRBD1	TRBV6-5	many	TRBJ2-7	TGTGCCAGCAGTTACTCGACGGGACAGGGGTACGAGCAGTACTTC	CASSYSTGQGYEQYF
TRBD1	TRBV11-2	-	TRBJ1-2	TGTGCCAGCAGCCGGGCCGGGACAGGTCTTAGCTATGGCTACACCTTC	CASSRAGTGLSYGYTF
-	TRBV4-3	-	TRBJ1-2	TGCGCCAGCAGCCAAGTTCTTGGGGGGCTATCTACGCTTAACTATGGCTACACCTTC	CASSQVLGGLSTLNYGYTF
-	TRBV7-8	few	TRBJ2-1	TGTGCCAGCAGCGGATTCACCCCAGGCAATGAGCAGTTCTTC	CASSGFTPGNEQFF
TRBD2	TRBV5-1	many	TRBJ2-5	TGCGCCAGCAGCTCCACTAGCGGGGTGGCCTGGGAGACCCAGTACTTC	CASSSTSGVAWETQYF
-	TRBV12-3/TRBV12-4	many	TRBJ1-1	TGTGCCAGCAGGACAGTCAGGGAGGGGTCTGAAGCTTTCTTT	CASRTVREGSEAFF
TRBD2	TRBV20-1	-	TRBJ2-2	TGCTGCGCTAGAGGACTAGCGGGAGCGAAGGAGACCGGGGAGCTGTTTTTT	CCARGLAGAKETGELFF
TRBD1	TRBV7-9	-	TRBJ2-7	TGTGCCAGCGTACAAAACTCCGGGACAGGGGCTGGGGAGCAGTACTTC	CASVQNSGTGAGEQYF
-	TRBV29-1	few	TRBJ2-3	TGCAGCGTCGCGGGACACAGAAAAACTCCTAGCACAGATACGCAGTATTTT	CSVAGHRKTPSTDTQYF
TRBD2	TRBV3-1	few	TRBJ2-3	TGTGCCAGCAGCCAAGATTCACTAGCGGGAGTTGATACGCAGTATTTT	CASSQDSLAGVDTQYF